Below, one T cell receptor (beta chain) is given with its context. What antigen it recognizes has not been identified. Base quality data are lacking; no much larger clone is found one base away. The data belong to a study of shared clonotypes between healthy human individuals (dated by TCRdb to 2019 to 2021). Context from the whole study: A few men and a couple of women, aged 18 to 49 years, made up the cohort. Per donor, three plates each were used for CD4 naive and CD4 memory, two for CD8 naive, and one for CD8 memory. Libraries were prepared and TCR repertoires were sequenced by different laboratories using diverse techniques, in order to increase sequencing depth and limit assay-specific biases. Blood TCR repertoires of 5 or 6 healthy adults were deeply sequenced to estimate repertoire size and the extent of clonotype sharing between individuals. Between about 0.9 and 10 billion PBMCs per donor were obtained by leukapheresis.

For the CD8 naive samples, CD45RO-negative cells were positively selected for CCR7, yielding a CD45RA+CCR7+ population from which TemRA cells were excluded. The donors were healthy, HIV-negative adults who had no recently reported acute infections or vaccinations. Every donor was a Caucasian adult living in Nashville, Tennessee, USA. After blood collection by leukapheresis, PBMCs were isolated using Ficoll-Histopaque density gradient centrifugation and then cryopreserved in the vapor phase of liquid nitrogen. Purity and quantity of every magnetically sorted T cell population were checked by analytical flow cytometry. Genomic DNA was isolated from every sorted fraction and measured by UV absorbance on a Nanodrop 2000c. What the research found in general, with its limitations: Higher generation probabilities were observed for clonotypes shared by all four sorted-subset donors than for non-shared clonotypes. Pairwise subsampling indicated that sequencing depth was expected to affect the degree of clonotype sharing among donors. Sharing across four donors was observed for 4.5% to 6.5% of naive CD4, under 4% of naive CD8, 2% to 2.5% of memory CD4, and roughly 0.4% of memory CD8 clonotypes. Naive subsets generally had larger estimated clonotype richness than memory subsets did. Even with the large sequencing depth, rarefaction of the sorted-subset datasets indicated that sequencing was incomplete. Sampling was restricted to blood, and TCR repertoires in tissues likely differ from the TCR repertoires found in blood. Because the study included only a small number of donors, the genetic and exposure-history diversity represented was limited.

TCR CDR3 regions were amplified from genomic DNA by multiplex PCR using the deep immunoSEQ assay. Extracted genomic DNA from each cell subset was distributed evenly across all wells of several immunoSEQ 96-well plates, and each plate was treated as a replicate. For sorted subsets, approximately 200 ng of genomic DNA, equivalent to 25,000 to 35,000 T cell genomes, went into each replicate PCR. Purified libraries were measured with a Qubit 3.0 fluorometer, size-checked on a Bioanalyzer 2100, and measured again with the KAPA Library Quantification kit. Every immunoSEQ 96-well plate was sequenced on a dedicated single-read 150-cycle Illumina NextSeq 550 flow cell. For the original study's pipeline: Because the immunoSEQ output held only junctional sequences and lacked quality scores, the filtering could not match the filtering applied to full-length reads. To assign V/J genes and CDR3, sequences were annotated using PyIR, a Python wrapper for IgBLAST v1.9, with IMGT germline references. Reads were removed for weak V/J assignments (E-value above 1e-6), missing CDR3, stop codons, out-of-frame junctions, or ambiguous translated residues. V3J clonotypes were defined by identical inferred V gene, J gene, and CDR3 amino acid sequence. To compute the percentage overlap between repertoires, the number of shared unique clonotypes was divided by the size of the smaller repertoire. Three approaches were used to assess repertoire richness: RTK rarefaction, the Chao1 estimator, and Recon v2.1 estimates of unobserved clonotypes. OLGA was used to compute generation probabilities for all TCRbeta clonotypes that the gDNA method yielded from a few donors. Here the immuneACCESS table is served through TCRdb, limited to in-frame sequences with V and J called. Missing clones are a known gap in these copies; in checked studies unresolved V genes cover under half, and the rest lacks a known reason. V, J and clone size were drawn from that table, and D and trimming were deduced from the DNA. This sample gives millions of clones in total; about 94% of them show up just once. The ten biggest clones cover roughly 1% of the sample.

Counted from cysteine to phenylalanine, this CDR3 has 13 amino acids. Just CDR3 DNA is preserved here, 39 bases in frame from base 1. Cut back by 2 bases and 7 bases, the V and J ends lie 15 bases apart. CDR1 and CDR2, looked up from the germline V gene (reference sequence), are GTSNPN and SVGIG. Sequencing was carried out using naive CD8+ T cells sorted from blood. What the cell subset or site label conveys for this sample: CD45RA+CCR7+. This clonotype originated in a man aged 18 to 29 in good health. This receptor chain uses TRBV30 and TRBJ2-7; 6 matching bases give a weak D call of TRBD1. The DNA sequence is as follows: TGTGCCTGGAGTCCCGGGACACCCGGAGAGCAGTACTTC. Translated, it reads CAWSPGTPGEQYF.